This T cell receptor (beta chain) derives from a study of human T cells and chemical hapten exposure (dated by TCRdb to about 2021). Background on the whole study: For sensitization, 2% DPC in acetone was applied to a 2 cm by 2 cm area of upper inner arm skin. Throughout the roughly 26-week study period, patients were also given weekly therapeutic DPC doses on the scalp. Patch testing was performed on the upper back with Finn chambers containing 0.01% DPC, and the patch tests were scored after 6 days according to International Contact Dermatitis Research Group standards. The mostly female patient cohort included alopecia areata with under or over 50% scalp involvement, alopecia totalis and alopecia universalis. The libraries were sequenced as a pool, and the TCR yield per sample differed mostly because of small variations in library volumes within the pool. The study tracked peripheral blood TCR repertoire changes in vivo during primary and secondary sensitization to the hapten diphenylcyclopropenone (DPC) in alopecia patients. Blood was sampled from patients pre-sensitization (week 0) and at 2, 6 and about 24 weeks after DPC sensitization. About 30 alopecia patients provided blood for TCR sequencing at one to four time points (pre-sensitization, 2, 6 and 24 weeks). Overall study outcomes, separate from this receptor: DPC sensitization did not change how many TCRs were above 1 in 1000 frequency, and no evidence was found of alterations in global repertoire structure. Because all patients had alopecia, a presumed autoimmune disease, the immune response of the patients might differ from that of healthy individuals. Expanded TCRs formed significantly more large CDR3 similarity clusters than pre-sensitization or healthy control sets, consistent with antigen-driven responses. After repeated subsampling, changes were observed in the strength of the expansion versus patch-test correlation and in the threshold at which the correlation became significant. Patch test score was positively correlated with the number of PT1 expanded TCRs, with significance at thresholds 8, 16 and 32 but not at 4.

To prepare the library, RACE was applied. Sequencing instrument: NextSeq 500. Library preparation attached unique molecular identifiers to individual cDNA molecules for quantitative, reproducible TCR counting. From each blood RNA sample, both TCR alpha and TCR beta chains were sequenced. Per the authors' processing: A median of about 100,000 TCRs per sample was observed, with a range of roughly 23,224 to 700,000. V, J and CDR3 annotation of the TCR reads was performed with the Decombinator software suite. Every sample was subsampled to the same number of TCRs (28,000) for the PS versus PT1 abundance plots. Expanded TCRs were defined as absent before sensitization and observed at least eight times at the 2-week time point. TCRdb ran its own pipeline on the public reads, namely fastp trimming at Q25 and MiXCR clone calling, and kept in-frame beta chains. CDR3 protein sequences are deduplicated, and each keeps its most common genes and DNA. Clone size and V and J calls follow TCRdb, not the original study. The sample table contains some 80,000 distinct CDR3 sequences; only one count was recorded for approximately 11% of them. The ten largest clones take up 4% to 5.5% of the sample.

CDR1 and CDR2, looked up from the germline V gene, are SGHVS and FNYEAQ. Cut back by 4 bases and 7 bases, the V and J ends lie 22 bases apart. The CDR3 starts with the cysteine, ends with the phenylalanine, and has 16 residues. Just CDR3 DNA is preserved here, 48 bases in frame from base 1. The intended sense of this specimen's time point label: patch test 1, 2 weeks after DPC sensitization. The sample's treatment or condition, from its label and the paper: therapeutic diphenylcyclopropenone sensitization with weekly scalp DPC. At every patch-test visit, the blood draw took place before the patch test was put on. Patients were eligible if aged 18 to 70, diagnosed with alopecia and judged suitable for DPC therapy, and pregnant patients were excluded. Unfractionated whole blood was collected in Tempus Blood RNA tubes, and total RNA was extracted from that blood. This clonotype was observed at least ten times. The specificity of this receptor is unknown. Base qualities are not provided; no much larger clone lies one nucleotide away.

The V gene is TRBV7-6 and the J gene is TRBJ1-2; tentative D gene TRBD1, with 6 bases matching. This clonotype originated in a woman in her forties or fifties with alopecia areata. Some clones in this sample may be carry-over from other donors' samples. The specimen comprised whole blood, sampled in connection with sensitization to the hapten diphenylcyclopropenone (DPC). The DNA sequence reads TGTGCCAGCAGCTCTCGCCTTTGGGACATACGTTCTGGCTACACCTTC. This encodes CASSSRLWDIRSGYTF.